The rows below give T cell receptor beta chains drawn from one sample of a study of a mutant IDH1 vaccine in newly diagnosed glioma. Antigens of these TCRs are unknown. TCRdb keeps only in-frame clones here, not all; method: immunoSEQ multiplex PCR. The sample records roughly 120,000 clones, about 80% being singletons. Sequencing used PBMCs, obtained from a glioma patient whose treatment included an IDH1 peptide vaccine. These receptors were taken from a man aged 40-49 years with glioma. Both conserved end residues are part of each CDR3. Each record gives: J gene, V gene, CDR3 length, CDR3 protein.

TRBJ1-1 TRBV29-1 16 CSVEDFGAHGVNEAFF
TRBJ2-7 TRBV4-1 20 CASSQVAASGRGGGSYEQYF
TRBJ2-7 TRBV6-5 11 CASSAPPWQYF
TRBJ2-2 TRBV7-6 13 CASSLWGTGELFF
TRBJ2-7 TRBV11-1 15 CASSLNRVRSYEQYF
TRBJ1-2 TRBV5-6 14 CASSPQGRGYGYTF
TRBJ1-6 TRBV5-1 15 CASSLIRGNNSPLHF
TRBJ2-3 TRBV10-3 13 CATQPVPTDTQYF
TRBJ2-1 TRBV15 16 CATSRPSGRGTNEQFF
TRBJ1-1 TRBV6-4 14 CASSDALGDTEAFF
TRBJ2-2 TRBV4-3 18 CASSQEATSGRGTGELFF
TRBJ2-1 TRBV29-1 10 CSVARDREFF
TRBJ1-2 TRBV25-1 13 CASSPGTGFGYTF
TRBJ1-5 TRBV14 14 CASSQGLGNQPQHF
TRBJ2-2 TRBV5-4 16 CASSLGGGEITGELFF
TRBJ2-1 TRBV9 12 CASSGQINEQFF
TRBJ2-1 TRBV30 14 CAWRTGFGVDEQFF
TRBJ1-1 TRBV12-5 14 CASAPAGWRTEAFF
TRBJ2-7 TRBV5-6 14 CASSLAGNPYEQYF
TRBJ2-7 TRBV5-1 14 CASSLGGSSYEQYF
TRBJ2-1 TRBV27 16 CASRRASGGLGNEQFF
TRBJ1-1 TRBV14 14 CASSPQALNTEAFF